The 3 T cell receptor beta chains below were found in one sample sequenced in a study of blood T cells in healthy people across ages (dated by TCRdb to between 2014 and 2017). The library relied on 5' RACE. TCRdb lists the instrument as Illumina HiSeq 2500. A second PCR of roughly 6 to 11 cycles was performed with a sample-barcoded 5' primer and a J-beta primer mix. Starting from the raw public reads, TCRdb applied fastp trimming at Q25, assembled clones with MiXCR and retained in-frame beta chains. Here each entry gathers all rows of one CDR3 protein and keeps the most common genes and DNA. This sample lists 800,000 or so distinct CDR3 sequences; 62% were detected once. Jointly, the top ten make up roughly 25% of the sample. The sequencing sample was made of blood. The receptors shown here come from a man younger than 45 in good health.

V gene TRBV7-9 combines with J gene TRBJ2-1, with a tentative D call TRBD2 (5 bases). The CDR3 consists of 13 residues. CDR1 is SEHNR and CDR2 is FQNEAQ in the germline V gene (reference sequence). V lost 4 bases to trimming and J lost 9 bases, with 13 bases between them. The DNA for the CDR3 is TGTGCCAGCAGCTCCCGGGGTGGGGTTGAGCAGTTCTTC. Its translation: CASSSRGGVEQFF.

The chain uses TRBV4-2 and TRBJ1-4; 7 bases line up with TRBD1. Germline V lookup: CDR1 LGHNA, CDR2 YNFKEQ. V dropped 1 base and J dropped 2; count of bases not matched to a gene: 1. The CDR3 consists of 15 residues. CDR3 in amino acids: CASSQAQGTNEKLFF. The DNA of the CDR3 is TGTGCCAGCAGCCAAGCACAGGGGACTAATGAAAAACTGTTTTTT.

This rearrangement joins TRBV12-3 or TRBV12-4 to TRBJ2-3; 12 positions match TRBD2. The CDR3 contains 14 residues. Trimming removed 0 bases from V and 10 bases from J; junction bases left unmatched: 2. The CDR3, as DNA: TGTGCCAGCAGTTTAGCGGGGACTAGCGGGTCGCAGTATTTT. Its translation is CASSLAGTSGSQYF.